What follows is one T cell receptor beta chain and its context. It has no known antigen specificity. Within one base of it there is no much larger clone, and no base qualities were kept. The entire isolated RNA was reverse transcribed using the High Capacity cDNA Reverse Transcription Kit, and thus expressed TCRB transcripts were sequenced. Deep immunoSEQ sequencing was applied to naive, central memory and regulatory T cell samples, giving an average of about 3.6 million total reads per sample. Sorted cells were lysed in RLT buffer and RNA was extracted with DNase-treated RNeasy Micro or Mini kits, depending on cell number. Each cell subset was processed separately to prevent cross-contamination, with patient and healthy donor samples processed together. The immunoSEQ multiplex PCR was used to amplify TCRB sequences from cDNA, yielding 87-bp fragments that span the CDR3 region. The amplicons were sequenced using the Illumina HiSeq platform. From the authors' description of their analysis: PCR bias was corrected computationally using synthetic template baselines, and reads within Hamming distance 2 were collapsed, with unmergeable singletons discarded. By aligning reads against IMGT, V, D and J genes, CDR3 length, and insertions or deletions at six rearrangement sites were assigned. Within each subset, clonotype counts were normalized to sorted cell number, and only after that were true diversity and Gini coefficients computed with the tcR R package. Repertoire sharing was quantified using the overlap coefficient calculated on TCRB nucleotide sequences. As stored in TCRdb, this immuneACCESS dataset retains in-frame rearrangements with V and J assigned. A fraction of the clones does not appear; measured against another copy, unresolved V genes explain less than half of the discrepancy, and the remainder lacks a known reason. That table gives V, J and clone size, and the DNA gave D and trimming. This sample gives around 340,000 clones in total; about a tenth of them show up just once. Approximately 1% of the sample rests with the top ten.

Each donor gave one peripheral blood draw, roughly 120 mL on average, collected into heparinised tubes. Naive, central memory, regulatory and stem cell-like memory CD4+ T cells were sorted on a BD FACSAria II using a panel including CD45RO, CCR7, CD25, CD127, CD95 and CD27. A purity above 98% was achieved for all sorted populations. PBMCs were separated immediately by Lymphoprep density gradient centrifugation and were stained directly, without being cultured. So that batch effects would be minimized, each experiment stained and sorted samples in pairs, pairing one healthy donor with one patient. The entry originates in a study of beta chain features in type 1 diabetes (dated by TCRdb to 2016 to 2019). Broadly, across the study: Mean age, gender distribution, total cell number and subset yield were not different between patients and healthy donors. Across all samples, about 110 million sorted cells were examined, and cell number per subset correlated strongly with RNA yield. Regulatory and stem cell-like memory subsets were obtained from only 8 patients and about 8 healthy donors, while naive and central memory subsets were obtained from all 30 or so donors. The study compared the TCRB repertoires of sorted circulating CD4+ T cell subsets in recently diagnosed type 1 diabetes patients with those in matched healthy donors.

The CDR3 goes from the cysteine to the phenylalanine over 13 residues. Of all the DNA, just the CDR3 is kept, 39 bases in frame from base 1. CDR1 and CDR2, looked up from the germline V gene (reference sequence), are LNHDA and SQIVND. V is pruned by 3 bases and J by 2 bases, leaving 0 bases of the junction without a gene match. Summary of the overall study and its limitations: Type 1 diabetes patients showed a moderate but significant shortening of TCRB CDR3 length in all four CD4+ subsets. At VDJ recombination sites, type 1 diabetes patients had fewer insertions and more deleted nucleotides, which implies abnormalities in thymic rearrangement. Only small numbers of individuals were included in the HLA sub-analyses, which left unresolved whether HLA type had any influence on TCRB rearrangement. Because cDNA was sequenced instead of genomic DNA, highly expressing activated cells could be over-represented, though the groups showed no difference in activation or CD3 levels. Naive, central memory and regulatory TCRB repertoires appeared to be more similar among patients than among healthy donors. Shorter templates might be favored by PCR, yet because patient and control samples were amplified and corrected together, any such skew would affect both groups equally.

This clonotype was sampled from a man aged 30-40 years with type 1 diabetes. The specimen sequenced was central memory CD4+ T cells from blood. This receptor chain uses TRBV19 and TRBJ1-2; TRBD1 matches 7 bases in the middle. The CDR3 amino acid sequence is: CASSMGQNYGYTF. The nucleotide sequence is given as TGTGCCAGTAGTATGGGACAGAACTATGGCTACACCTTC.